This TCR beta chain was retrieved from a study of cytotoxic CD8 clonotypes in ibrutinib-treated CLL. Whole-study context: Partial responders roughly 25, complete 2; approximately 12 progressed and approximately 15 stayed in remission by median around 68 months. Productive templates averaged 255,043 per sample, and productive rearrangements roughly 90,000.

The assay was immunoSEQ multiplex PCR, and TCRdb's table has in-frame clones only and misses some. The table has some 93,000 clones, 78% seen once. V was cut by 2 bases and J by 0 bases, with 8 bases left in between. CDR1 and CDR2 (germline): SQVTM, ANQGSEA. The CDR3 contains 14 residues. This specimen was PBMCs, taken after 12 months of ibrutinib treatment. The TCR originated in a human donor with chronic lymphocytic leukemia. J is TRBJ1-5 and V is TRBV29-1; unclear D gene. For the CDR3, the DNA is TGCAGCGTTGAAACTGGTTATAGCAATCAGCCCCAGCATTTT. Protein sequence: CSVETGYSNQPQHF.